These 22 T cell receptor beta chains share one sample of origin, sequenced in a study of blood T cell repertoires in COVID-19. Here immunoSEQ multiplex PCR was the method, and the copy in TCRdb shows in-frame clones only, minus some. The table has some 250,000 clones, roughly 84% seen once. Sequencing input: peripheral blood. The receptors come from a man in his forties with acute or convalescent COVID-19.

The chain carries TRBV6-6 and TRBJ2-3; D gene unclear. CDR1 is MNHNY and CDR2 is SVGAGI in the germline V gene (reference sequence). V was trimmed by 5 bases and J by 4 bases, leaving 7 bases between them. This CDR3 region has 12 residues. CDR3 nucleotide sequence: TGTGCCAGCAGTGCGGTCGCAGATACGCAGTATTTT. It specifies CASSAVADTQYF.

This sequence joins TRBV7-2 and TRBJ1-3; TRBD1 agrees at 7 bases. The length of the CDR3 is 16 residues. Germline V gene data show CDR1 as SGHTA and CDR2 as FQGNSA. Trimming removed 7 bases from V and 0 bases from J; junction bases left unmatched: 9. The CDR3 region is CASNRGGRYSGNTIYF. As DNA, the CDR3 is TGTGCCAGCAACAGGGGCGGCCGCTACTCTGGAAACACCATATATTTT.

This chain uses TRBV7-2 with TRBJ2-7; 10 bases map to TRBD2. Germline V gene lookup returns CDR1 SGHTA and CDR2 FQGNSA. The CDR3 has 16 amino acids. The junction had 12 bases not matched to a gene; V was cut back by 6 bases and J by 4 bases. The CDR3 DNA is TGTGCCAGCAGTTGGACTAGCGGAGGGGTAGGGTACGAGCAGTACTTC. The encoded protein is CASSWTSGGVGYEQYF.

The chain carries TRBV4-1 and TRBJ2-7; 12 bases are a match to TRBD2. Germline CDR1 is MGHRA and CDR2 is YSYEKL. Losses at the gene ends were 4 bases for V and 3 bases for J; bases not matched to a gene: 4. The CDR3 consists of 15 residues. CDR3 sequence (DNA): TGCGCCAGCAGCCTTGGACTAGCGGGAAGCTACGAGCAGTACTTC. This gives the protein CASSLGLAGSYEQYF.

This rearrangement joins TRBV29-1 to TRBJ2-3; 8 nucleotides match TRBD2. Germline V gene lookup returns CDR1 SQVTM and CDR2 ANQGSEA. V shed 4 bases and J 5 bases; nucleotides not matched to a gene: 5. This CDR3 contains 13 residues. CDR3 bases: TGCAGCGTTGCTTGGCGGGAGGTAGATACGCAGTATTTT. It yields the protein CSVAWREVDTQYF.

J is TRBJ2-5 and V is TRBV25-1; 7 bases align to TRBD1. Germline V gene sequence: CDR1 MGHDK, CDR2 SYGVNS. The junction had 10 bases not matched to a gene; V was cut back by 4 bases and J by 5 bases. The CDR3 spans 15 residues. CDR3 DNA sequence: TGTGCCAGCAGTGGAAGTAACGACAGGGATGAGACCCAGTACTTC. Its translation is CASSGSNDRDETQYF.

This clone appeared once. This sequence joins TRBV9 and TRBJ1-6; D remains ambiguous. With 2 bases removed from V and 0 bases from J, the gap between germline ends came to 9 bases. CDR3 length: 16 amino acids. Germline CDR1 reads SGDLS; CDR2 reads YYNGEE. CDR3 coding DNA: TGTGCCAGCAGCGTGGAACAGAGCTCCTATAATTCACCCCTCCACTTT. Its translation is CASSVEQSSYNSPLHF.

V gene TRBV11-2 combines with J gene TRBJ2-1; weak D call: TRBD2 (5 bases). Germline-derived CDR1 and CDR2 are SGHAT and FQNNGV. V was shortened by 0 bases and J by 5 bases, with 14 bases between the two germline ends. This CDR3 contains 16 residues. The CDR3 DNA is TGTGCCAGCAGCTTAGATCGGACTTCCTTGAACAATGAGCAGTTCTTC. Encoded protein: CASSLDRTSLNNEQFF. Full variable domain (rest looked up from reference TRBV11-2 and TRBJ2-1): EAGVAQSPRYKIIEKRQSVAFWCNPISGHATLYWYQQILGQGPKLLIQFQNNGVVDDSQLPKDRFSAERLKGVDSTLKIQPAKLEDSAVYLCASSLDRTSLNNEQFFGPGTRLTVL.

The chain links TRBV25-1 to TRBJ1-1, with 9 bases lining up with TRBD1. Germline loops: CDR1 MGHDK, CDR2 SYGVNS. The CDR3 runs 16 residues. V was clipped by 6 bases and J by 3 bases; unmatched bases: 11. The CDR3, as DNA: TGTGCCAGCAGGAGGCACAGGGGGCTTTCGGACACTGAAGCTTTCTTT. It is translated as CASRRHRGLSDTEAFF. The full variable domain, rest sourced from reference TRBV25-1 and TRBJ1-1, is EADIYQTPRYLVIGTGKKITLECSQTMGHDKMYWYQQDPGMELHLIHYSYGVNSTEKGDLSSESTVSRIRTEHFPLTLESARPSHTSQYLCASRRHRGLSDTEAFFGQGTRLTVV.

The V gene is TRBV29-1, the J gene TRBJ1-2; perhaps TRBD1 as D (6 bases). Germline assignment: CDR1 SQVTM and CDR2 ANQGSEA. V lost 4 bases, J lost 2 bases, and 14 bases lay in between. This CDR3 is built from 14 residues. The CDR3 loop is CSVGVTGRNYGYTF. The CDR3, as DNA: TGCAGCGTTGGGGTGACAGGCAGGAACTATGGCTACACCTTC.

This chain links TRBV3-1 (or the pseudogene TRBV3-2) with TRBJ1-2; a possible D gene is TRBD1 (6 bases). The V and J ends lost 3 bases and 7 bases respectively, with 21 bases between them. This CDR3 has 16 residues. Germline loops: CDR1 LGHDT, CDR2 YNNKEL (reference sequence). CDR3 DNA: TGTGCCAGCAGCCACTACCGGGACACAGAAGTCGGTGGCTACACCTTC. As protein: CASSHYRDTEVGGYTF.

V usage is TRBV11-2 and J usage is TRBJ2-2, with 8 bases lining up with TRBD2. V shed 3 bases, J shed 5 bases, and the junction held 2 bases outside the gene matches. Per germline, CDR1 SGHAT and CDR2 FQNNGV. The CDR3 runs 14 residues. CDR3 region: CASSFERGTGELFF. CDR3 bases: TGTGCCAGCAGCTTTGAGCGGGGGACCGGGGAGCTGTTTTTT.

The chain uses TRBV24-1 and TRBJ2-1, with TRBD2 matching 7 bases. This CDR3 region has 15 residues. CDR1 is KGHDR, CDR2 SFDVKD, per germline. The V segment lost 3 bases and the J segment 11 bases; nucleotides outside the gene matches: 12. Here the CDR3 reads CATSDDRDYPVKQFF. In nucleotides, the CDR3 is TGTGCCACCAGTGATGATAGGGACTACCCGGTAAAGCAGTTCTTC.

The chain employs TRBV6-5 and TRBJ2-3, with a tentative D call TRBD2 (6 bases). Germline-derived CDR1 and CDR2 are MNHEY and SVGAGI. The CDR3 length is 14 residues. V gave up 3 bases and J gave up 3 bases, with 10 bases separating them. The DNA of the CDR3 is TGTGCCAGCAGTTATTCGGAGGGAACAGATACGCAGTATTTT. Its protein product is CASSYSEGTDTQYF.

The V call is TRBV15, the J call TRBJ1-2, with D possibly matching TRBD1 (5 bases). CDR1 LNHNV and CDR2 YYDKDF come from the germline V gene (reference sequence). V lost 0 bases and J lost 8, with 13 bases in between. The CDR3 is 14 amino acids. The CDR3 DNA follows: TGTGCCACCAGCAGAGAGGGGGGTGCTCGCGGCTACACCTTC. Its protein product is CATSREGGARGYTF.

J is TRBJ1-1 and V is TRBV6-2 or TRBV6-3; 7 nucleotides align to TRBD1. Germline trimming cut 2 bases from V and 1 base from J; bases unmatched to any gene: 1. In germline, CDR1 is MNHEY, CDR2 SVGEGT. This CDR3 is 14 amino acids long. CDR3 region: CASSYRQGNTEAFF. In DNA form, the CDR3 reads TGTGCCAGCAGTTACCGACAGGGGAACACTGAAGCTTTCTTT.

This clone was detected a few times. The chain employs TRBV27 and TRBJ1-1, with D maybe TRBD1 (5 bases). This CDR3 has 19 amino acids. The V end was cut by 0 bases, the J end by 4 bases, with 24 bases between. CDR1 is MNHEY and CDR2 is SMNVEV in the germline V gene (reference sequence). The CDR3 is CASSLSSVTPFRGSTEAFF. Here the CDR3 DNA reads TGTGCCAGCAGTTTATCGAGTGTGACTCCATTTAGGGGTTCCACTGAAGCTTTCTTT.

This clone occurred a few times. The V gene is TRBV6-2 or TRBV6-3, the J gene TRBJ1-4; the D is unclear. Trimming pared 6 bases from V and 11 bases from J, leaving 10 bases between. The germline gives CDR1 MNHEY, CDR2 SVGEGT. This CDR3 comprises 11 residues. Written as DNA, the CDR3 is TGTGCCAGCAGCCGCGCGGGTAAACTGTTTTTT. Its protein is CASSRAGKLFF.

The chain links TRBV19 to TRBJ1-5; no clear D. V was shortened by 6 bases and J by 6 bases, with 18 bases between the two germline ends. The germline V gene has CDR1 LNHDA and CDR2 SQIVND (reference sequence). The CDR3 is 15 residues long. The CDR3 sequence is CASSFRLSVRQPQHF. The CDR3 DNA follows: TGTGCCAGTAGCTTCCGGTTGTCGGTCCGTCAGCCCCAGCATTTT.

This chain uses TRBV7-6 with TRBJ2-7, with a tentative D call TRBD1 (5 bases). Germline V gene lookup returns CDR1 SGHVS and CDR2 FNYEAQ. This CDR3 is built from 14 residues. With 6 bases removed from V and 3 bases from J, the gap between germline ends came to 15 bases. CDR3 sequence (DNA): TGTGCCAGCAGTCCGGACACGGCCTACTACGAGCAGTACTTC. It yields the protein CASSPDTAYYEQYF.

The gene calls are TRBV7-2 and TRBJ1-2, with D uncertain. CDR3 length: 13 amino acids. From germline, CDR1 is SGHTA and CDR2 FQGNSA. V was trimmed by 3 bases and J by 1 base, leaving 6 bases between them. The CDR3, as DNA: TGTGCCAGCAGCTTGGCCAGTAACTATGGCTACACCTTC. The encoded protein is CASSLASNYGYTF.

This clone was detected only a few times. CDR3 sequence (DNA): TGTGCCAGCAGCTTATACGGCGGGAGGTATGACAATGAGCAGTTCTTC. Translated: CASSLYGGRYDNEQFF. This sequence joins TRBV11-3 and TRBJ2-1, with TRBD2 matching over 8 bases. This CDR3 has 16 residues. Germline lookup yields CDR1 SGHNT and CDR2 YENEEA. The V and J ends lost 2 bases and 5 bases, in that order; junction bases with no gene match: 8.